These 24 T cell receptor beta chains share one sample of origin, sequenced in a study of blood T cell repertoires in COVID-19 (dated by TCRdb to about 2020). The library was produced with the immunoSEQ multiplex PCR assay. As stored in TCRdb, this immuneACCESS dataset retains in-frame rearrangements with V and J assigned. A fraction of the clones does not appear; measured against another copy, unresolved V genes explain less than half of the discrepancy, and the remainder lacks a known reason. This sample has approximately 69,000 clones in its table, and roughly four fifths of those were observed once. More than 20% of the sample is held by the ten biggest clonotypes. Sequencing was performed on peripheral blood. Receptors were obtained from a woman aged 70-85 years with acute or convalescent COVID-19.

The V call is TRBV14, the J call TRBJ2-5; maybe TRBD2 (6 bases). The germline V gene has CDR1 SGHDN and CDR2 FVKESK. The ends were cut back, 4 bases at V and 2 bases at J, with 14 bases in the middle. The CDR3 contains 15 residues. In DNA form, the CDR3 reads TGTGCCAGCAGCCCAGCGGCGCGGGGTCAAGAGACCCAGTACTTC. This encodes CASSPAARGQETQYF.

This chain links TRBV7-9 with TRBJ1-6, with 10 bases that match TRBD1. V gave up 4 bases and J gave up 9 bases; unmatched junction bases: 6. The length of the CDR3 is 15 residues. Germline V gene lookup returns CDR1 SEHNR and CDR2 FQNEAQ (reference sequence). Here the CDR3 DNA reads TGTGCCAGCAGCTCCGGGACAGGGGACGGTTCACCCCTCCACTTT. This translates into CASSSGTGDGSPLHF.

CDR3 loop: CASSPLTGLNEKLFF. The CDR3 nucleotides read TGTGCCAGCAGCCCATTGACAGGTCTTAATGAAAAACTGTTTTTT. V is TRBV7-9 and J is TRBJ1-4, with D possibly matching TRBD1 (6 bases). Germline V gives CDR1 SEHNR, CDR2 FQNEAQ (reference sequence). The CDR3 runs to 15 residues. Trimming took off 5 bases at V and 4 bases at J, with 14 bases between the two ends.

The genes are TRBV1 and TRBJ1-5; TRBD1 reflects the table's D call only, with no check against the DNA. TRBV1 is deemed a pseudogene. This CDR3 comprises 17 residues. CDR3: CTSRILRTGRRDQPQHF. CDR3 sequence (DNA): TGCACCAGCAGGATACTAAGGACAGGGAGAAGAGATCAGCCCCAGCATTTT.

This chain joins TRBV18 and TRBJ2-5, with a weak D call TRBD2 (6 bases). Germline values: CDR1 KGHSH, CDR2 LQKENI. Trimming stripped 2 bases from V and 2 bases from J, with 18 bases between. The length of the CDR3 is 17 residues. CDR3 nucleotide sequence: TGTGCCAGCTCACCAACCACATATGGGACTTCACAAGAGACCCAGTACTTC. It translates to CASSPTTYGTSQETQYF.

The gene calls are TRBV6-5 and TRBJ2-7; 7 bases map to TRBD2. In germline, CDR1 is MNHEY, CDR2 SVGAGI. This CDR3 is built from 14 residues. Trimming at V came to 4 bases and at J to 6 bases, leaving 9 bases not matched to a gene. The CDR3, as DNA: TGTGCCAGCAGTTCCCCGGGACTATACCGCGAGCAGTACTTC. Encoded protein: CASSSPGLYREQYF.

This chain links TRBV18 with TRBJ2-1; 12 bases map to TRBD2. V dropped 0 bases and J dropped 8; count of bases not matched to a gene: 5. Looked up from germline, CDR1 is KGHSH and CDR2 is LQKENI. This CDR3 contains 16 residues. Here the CDR3 reads CASSPPRLAGVDEQFF. The CDR3 DNA follows: TGTGCCAGCTCACCACCTCGACTAGCGGGAGTTGATGAGCAGTTCTTC.

The sample holds one count of this clone. The genes are TRBV7-9 and TRBJ2-5; 8 bases align to TRBD1. Unmatched junction bases numbered 9, after V lost 4 bases and J lost 5 bases. Per the germline V gene, CDR1 is SEHNR and CDR2 is FQNEAQ (reference sequence). The length of the CDR3 is 15 residues. DNA for the CDR3: TGTGCCAGCAGCTCCGGACAGGGAAGGGGGGAGACCCAGTACTTC. Translated: CASSSGQGRGETQYF.

This chain uses TRBV4-1 with TRBJ1-1; D gene ambiguous. Germline V CDR1 and CDR2: MGHRA, YSYEKL. Trimming pared 4 bases from V and 1 base from J, leaving 13 bases between. The CDR3 sequence is 15 residues long. CDR3 sequence (DNA): TGCGCCAGCAGCCCAGGTGCGTTTGGGAACACTGAAGCTTTCTTT. It codes for CASSPGAFGNTEAFF.

The chain employs TRBV19 and TRBJ2-7; 7 bases agree with TRBD2. The germline CDR1 and CDR2 sequences are LNHDA and SQIVND (reference sequence). Germline trimming cut 1 base from V and 3 bases from J; bases unmatched to any gene: 6. The CDR3 totals 15 residues. CDR3 region: CASSIAQAGNYEQYF. The CDR3 DNA sequence: TGTGCCAGTAGTATAGCCCAAGCGGGAAACTACGAGCAGTACTTC.

The chain recombines TRBV12-3 or TRBV12-4 with TRBJ1-2; perhaps TRBD1 as D (6 bases). Trimming left V 3 bases short and J 7 bases short, with 12 bases between. The CDR3 consists of 13 residues. Here the CDR3 DNA reads TGTGCCAGCAGTTTCAGGGGTGCAGCTGGCTACACCTTC. Its protein product is CASSFRGAAGYTF.

The rearrangement joins TRBV6-5 to TRBJ1-1; TRBD1 agrees at 7 bases. The CDR3 sequence is 14 residues long. V lost 6 bases to trimming and J lost 1 base; unmatched junction nucleotides: 5. Germline loops: CDR1 MNHEY, CDR2 SVGAGI. The CDR3 protein is CASSPTGKNTEAFF. CDR3 sequence (DNA): TGTGCCAGCAGCCCGACAGGGAAGAACACTGAAGCTTTCTTT.

This clone was observed a single time. The chain recombines TRBV19 with TRBJ1-3; 10 nucleotides match TRBD1. From germline, CDR1 is LNHDA and CDR2 SQIVND (reference sequence). The V segment lost 6 bases and the J segment 3 bases; nucleotides outside the gene matches: 5. The CDR3 is made up of 15 amino acids. CDR3: CASRPTGGNGNTIYF. The CDR3 coding sequence is TGTGCCAGTAGACCGACAGGGGGCAATGGAAACACCATATATTTT.

The V and J genes are TRBV5-1 and TRBJ2-1; 9 bases are a match to TRBD2. J gave up 0 bases and V 5 bases, and 3 bases lay outside the gene matches. CDR3 length: 15 residues. The germline CDR1 and CDR2 sequences are SGHRS and YFSETQ. This chain's CDR3 is CASRIAGASYNEQFF. In DNA, the CDR3 is TGCGCCAGCAGAATAGCGGGGGCCTCCTACAATGAGCAGTTCTTC.

The chain links TRBV11-3 to TRBJ2-2, with 10 bases that match TRBD1. Germline-derived CDR1 and CDR2 are SGHNT and YENEEA. This CDR3 contains 17 residues. J gave up 6 bases and V 0 bases, and 7 bases lay outside the gene matches. For the CDR3, the DNA is TGTGCCAGCAGCTTAGATCGGGGGGACAGGGGCCCCGGGGAGCTGTTTTTT. This codes for CASSLDRGDRGPGELFF. Filled out from reference TRBV11-3 and TRBJ2-2, the complete variable domain reads EAGVVQSPRYKIIEKKQPVAFWCNPISGHNTLYWYLQNLGQGPELLIRYENEEAVDDSQLPKDRFSAERLKGVDSTLKIQPAELGDSAVYLCASSLDRGDRGPGELFFGEGSRLTVL.

The rearrangement uses TRBV7-9 and TRBJ1-2; 8 bases map to TRBD1. V trimming: 0 bases; J trimming: 6 bases; junction bases outside the gene matches: 6. The germline gives CDR1 SEHNR, CDR2 FQNEAQ (reference sequence). CDR3 size: 15 residues. The CDR3 DNA is TGTGCCAGCAGCTTAGCCGACAGGGGTCTGAATGGCTACACCTTC. It yields the protein CASSLADRGLNGYTF.

This clone came up many times. The chain joins TRBV13 to TRBJ2-7; TRBD2 might be the D (5 bases). Germline-derived CDR1 and CDR2 are PRHDT and FYEKMQ (reference sequence). This CDR3 has 14 amino acids. Between the trimmed V and J ends, which lost 5 bases and 2 bases, there was a span of 13 bases. CDR3 residues: CASSPTGLPYEQYF. The CDR3 DNA sequence: TGTGCCAGCAGCCCGACGGGATTACCCTACGAGCAGTACTTC.

The rearrangement joins TRBV3-1 (or the pseudogene TRBV3-2) to TRBJ2-1; TRBD2 matches at 7 bases. The V and J ends lost 3 bases and 7 bases, in that order; junction bases with no gene match: 12. The CDR3 spans 16 residues. Germline V lookup: CDR1 LGHDT, CDR2 YNNKEL (reference sequence). The CDR3 is CASSHRWLAGGNEQFF. In DNA, the CDR3 is TGTGCCAGCAGCCACCGATGGCTAGCCGGGGGGAATGAGCAGTTCTTC.

This clone has just a few counts. The chain is built from TRBV28 and TRBJ2-7, with a tentative D call TRBD1 (6 bases). This CDR3 contains 14 residues. The germline V gene has CDR1 MDHEN and CDR2 SYDVKM. V lost 5 bases, J lost 7 bases, and 18 bases lay in between. CDR3 sequence reads: CASSPRGRVGEQYF. In nucleotides, the CDR3 is TGTGCCAGCAGTCCCAGGGGACGTGTGGGGGAGCAGTACTTC.

The chain joins TRBV28 to TRBJ2-5, with 10 bases fitting TRBD2. The CDR3 runs to 17 residues. The ends lost 7 bases at V and 13 bases at J; junction bases unmatched: 24. Germline CDR1 reads MDHEN; CDR2 reads SYDVKM. The CDR3 spells CASTPGGTQGGPSGGYF. CDR3 sequence (DNA): TGTGCCAGCACCCCCGGCGGGACACAAGGCGGGCCTAGCGGGGGGTACTTC. The full variable domain, with the rest looked up from reference TRBV28 and TRBJ2-5, is DVKVTQSSRYLVKRTGEKVFLECVQDMDHENMFWYRQDPGLGLRLIYFSYDVKMKEKGDIPEGYSVSREKKERFSLILESASTNQTSMYLCASTPGGTQGGPSGGYFGPGTRLLVL.

The V call is TRBV18, the J call TRBJ2-1; D is possibly TRBD2 (7 bases). CDR1 is KGHSH and CDR2 is LQKENI in the germline V gene. The length of the CDR3 is 15 residues. The V end was cut by 5 bases, the J end by 4 bases, with 15 bases between. The CDR3 loop reads CASSNREGPYNEQFF. CDR3 nucleotides: TGTGCCAGCTCAAACAGGGAGGGACCATACAATGAGCAGTTCTTC.

The V and J genes are TRBV19 and TRBJ2-3; D is possibly TRBD2 (5 bases). Germline V CDR1 and CDR2: LNHDA, SQIVND (reference sequence). Trimming removed 2 bases from V and 4 bases from J, with 19 bases in between. CDR3 length equals 17 residues. CDR3 DNA: TGTGCCAGTAGTATAAGGGCCCGGGGAAATTACCCAGATACGCAGTATTTT. This sequence encodes CASSIRARGNYPDTQYF.

This chain joins TRBV19 and TRBJ2-7; 9 nucleotides line up with TRBD2. The germline V gene encodes CDR1 LNHDA and CDR2 SQIVND (reference sequence). V lost 3 bases to trimming and J lost 3 bases; unmatched junction nucleotides: 9. The length of the CDR3 is 16 residues. CDR3 loop: CASSMTFGGRVYEQYF. In DNA, the CDR3 is TGTGCCAGTAGTATGACGTTTGGCGGGAGGGTCTACGAGCAGTACTTC.

This sequence joins TRBV19 and TRBJ2-3; 7 positions match TRBD1. V was clipped by 6 bases and J by 6 bases; unmatched bases: 6. Looked up from germline, CDR1 is LNHDA and CDR2 is SQIVND (reference sequence). The CDR3 covers 13 residues. DNA for the CDR3: TGTGCCAGTAGGGAGACAGGGCTGGATACGCAGTATTTT. It is translated as CASRETGLDTQYF.